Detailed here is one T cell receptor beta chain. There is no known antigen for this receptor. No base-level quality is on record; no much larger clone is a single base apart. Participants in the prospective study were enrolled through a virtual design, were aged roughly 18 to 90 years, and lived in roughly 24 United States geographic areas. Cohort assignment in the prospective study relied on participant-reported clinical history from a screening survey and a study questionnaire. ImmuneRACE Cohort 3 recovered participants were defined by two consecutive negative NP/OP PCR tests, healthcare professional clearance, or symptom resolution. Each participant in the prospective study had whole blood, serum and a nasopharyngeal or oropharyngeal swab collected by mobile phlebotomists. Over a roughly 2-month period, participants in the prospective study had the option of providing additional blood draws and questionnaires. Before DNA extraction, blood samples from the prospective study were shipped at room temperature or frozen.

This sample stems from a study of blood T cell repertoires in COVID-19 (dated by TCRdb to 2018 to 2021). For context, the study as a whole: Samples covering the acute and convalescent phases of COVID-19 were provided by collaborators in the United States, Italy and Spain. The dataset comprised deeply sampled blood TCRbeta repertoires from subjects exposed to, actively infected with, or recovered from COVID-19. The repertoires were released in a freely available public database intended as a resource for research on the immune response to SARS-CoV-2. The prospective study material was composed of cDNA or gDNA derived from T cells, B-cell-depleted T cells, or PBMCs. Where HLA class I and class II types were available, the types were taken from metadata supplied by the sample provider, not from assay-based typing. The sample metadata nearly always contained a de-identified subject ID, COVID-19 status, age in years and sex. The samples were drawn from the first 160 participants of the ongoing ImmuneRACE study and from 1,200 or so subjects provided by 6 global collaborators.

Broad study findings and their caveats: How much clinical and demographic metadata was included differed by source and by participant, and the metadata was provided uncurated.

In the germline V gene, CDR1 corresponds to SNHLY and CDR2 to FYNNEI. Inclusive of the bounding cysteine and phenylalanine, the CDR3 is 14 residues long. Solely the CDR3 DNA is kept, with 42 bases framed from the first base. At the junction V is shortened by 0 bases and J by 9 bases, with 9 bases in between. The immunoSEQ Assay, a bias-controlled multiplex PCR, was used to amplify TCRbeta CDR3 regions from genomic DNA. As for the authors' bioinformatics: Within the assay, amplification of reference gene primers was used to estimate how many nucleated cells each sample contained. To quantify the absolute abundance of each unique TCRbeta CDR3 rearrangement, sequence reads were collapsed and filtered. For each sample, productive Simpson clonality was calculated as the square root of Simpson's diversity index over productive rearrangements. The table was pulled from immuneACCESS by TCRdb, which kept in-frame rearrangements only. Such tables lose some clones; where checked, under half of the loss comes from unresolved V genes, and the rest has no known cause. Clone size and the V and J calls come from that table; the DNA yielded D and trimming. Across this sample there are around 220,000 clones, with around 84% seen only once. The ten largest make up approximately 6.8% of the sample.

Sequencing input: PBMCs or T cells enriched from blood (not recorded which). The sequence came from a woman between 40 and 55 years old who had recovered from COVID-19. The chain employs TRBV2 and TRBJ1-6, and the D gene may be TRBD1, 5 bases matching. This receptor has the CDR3 CASSEAGVISPLHF. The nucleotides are TGTGCCAGCAGTGAAGCAGGGGTTATTTCACCCCTCCACTTT.